This T cell receptor beta chain was retrieved from a study of cytomegalovirus exposure and HLA in healthy donors. Study-wide background: It was reported in a later analysis that the 120 or so validation repertoires used the same platform as the 550 to 850 first-cohort repertoires.

The CDR3 sequence is 15 residues long. In germline, CDR1 is SGHVS, CDR2 FQNEAQ. Trimming at V came to 4 bases and at J to 5 bases, leaving 5 bases not matched to a gene. TCRdb keeps only in-frame clones here, not all; method: immunoSEQ multiplex PCR. Among over 150,000 clones listed, roughly 90% were seen once. A word on this clone: Its target is unknown.

Study-wide points: It was reportedly the case that the classifier diagnosed cytomegalovirus status with high specificity and sensitivity. There were three CMV-associated chains whose specificity for CMV antigens was confirmed in vitro. Investigators reported over 150 TCR beta chains as tied to cytomegalovirus.

The TCR originated in a woman younger than 35 in good health and CMV-seropositive. Sample: PBMCs. The J gene is TRBJ2-7, the V gene TRBV7-8; 13 nucleotides agree with TRBD2. The CDR3 nucleotides are TGTGCCAGCAGCTCCCGACTAGCGGGAGGTGACGAGCAGTACTTC. Translation gives CASSSRLAGGDEQYF. The whole variable domain, remainder taken from reference TRBV7-8 and TRBJ2-7, is GAGVSQSPRYKVAKRGQDVALRCDPISGHVSLFWYQQALGQGPEFLTYFQNEAQLDKSGLPSDRFFAERPEGSVSTLKIQRTQQEDSAVYLCASSSRLAGGDEQYFGPGTRLTVT.